The 29 T cell receptor beta chains below come from one sample, sequenced in a study of beta chain features in type 1 diabetes. Every bit of the isolated RNA underwent reverse transcription, so sequencing read expressed TCRB transcripts. TCRdb keeps only in-frame clones here, not all; method: immunoSEQ multiplex PCR. The sample has around 240,000 clones; over 9.5% are singletons. Sequencing was carried out using naive CD4+ T cells from blood. These receptors were collected from a woman under 30 in good health.

This clone occurred a few times. V usage is TRBV19 and J usage is TRBJ1-5; D is perhaps TRBD1 (5 bases). CDR3 length: 15 amino acids. V lost 4 bases and J lost 9, with 19 bases in between. Germline CDR1 and CDR2: LNHDA and SQIVND (reference sequence). The CDR3: CASSTTPGDAGPQHF. The CDR3 DNA is TGTGCCAGTAGTACAACACCGGGGGATGCCGGGCCCCAGCATTTT.

The V call is TRBV30, the J call TRBJ1-4, with TRBD1 matching over 9 bases. The germline V gene has CDR1 GTSNPN and CDR2 SVGIG (reference sequence). V dropped 3 bases and J dropped 0; count of bases not matched to a gene: 14. The CDR3 runs 19 residues. As DNA, the CDR3 is TGTGCCTGGAGCCCGGACAGGGGATCGAGCCTTGCAACTAATGAAAAACTGTTTTTT. It encodes CAWSPDRGSSLATNEKLFF.

This clone was recorded a few times. The chain has TRBV30 and TRBJ2-1, with a weak D call TRBD2 (5 bases). Trimming shortened V by 2 bases and J by 0 bases, and 20 bases separated the two germline ends. This CDR3 region has 18 residues. Per germline, CDR1 GTSNPN and CDR2 SVGIG (reference sequence). The CDR3 DNA is TGTGCCTGGAGTAGGTTGTTTGGGCGGGCCAACTCCTACAATGAGCAGTTCTTC. As protein: CAWSRLFGRANSYNEQFF.

This clone was counted only a few times. This chain joins TRBV18 and TRBJ1-2, with a tentative D call TRBD1 (5 bases). This CDR3 comprises 15 residues. Germline CDR1 is KGHSH and CDR2 is LQKENI. The V gene lost 3 bases and the J gene lost 3 bases, with 14 bases spanning the gap. CDR3 DNA: TGTGCCAGCTCACCGACAGTTTCCCTTGACTATGGCTACACCTTC. Translation: CASSPTVSLDYGYTF.

V gene TRBV30 combines with J gene TRBJ2-5, with D perhaps TRBD2 (6 bases). Germline CDR1 reads GTSNPN; CDR2 reads SVGIG (reference sequence). Trimming removed 4 bases from V and 2 bases from J, with 8 bases in between. The CDR3 consists of 12 residues. For the CDR3, the DNA is TGTGCCTGGAACGCGGGGCAAGAGACCCAGTACTTC. It codes for CAWNAGQETQYF.

The V call is TRBV5-6, the J call TRBJ2-7, with D perhaps matching TRBD2 (6 bases). There are 14 residues in the CDR3. V lost 2 bases and J 5 bases, leaving 14 bases between the germline ends. In germline, CDR1 is SGHDT, CDR2 YYEEEE. DNA of the CDR3: TGTGCCAGCAGCTTTACTACGGGAGTAGACGAGCAGTACTTC. Translating gives CASSFTTGVDEQYF.

This chain links TRBV11-2 with TRBJ2-7, with TRBD1 matching over 12 bases. With V trimmed by 8 bases and J by 6 bases, 2 bases remained unmatched. This CDR3 region has 12 residues. The germline V gene has CDR1 SGHAT and CDR2 FQNNGV. CDR3: CASGTGGTEQYF. The DNA for the CDR3 is TGTGCCAGCGGGACAGGGGGCACCGAGCAGTACTTC.

This clone was recorded a few times. The chain carries TRBV30 and TRBJ1-4; possible D gene TRBD1, 6 bases. CDR1 GTSNPN and CDR2 SVGIG come from the germline V gene (reference sequence). The CDR3 runs 12 residues. Trimming removed 7 bases at V and 7 bases at J, with 13 bases between. The CDR3 here is CAYTQGSEKLFF. In DNA form, the CDR3 reads TGTGCCTATACACAGGGTTCTGAAAAACTGTTTTTT.

The chain links TRBV9 to TRBJ2-5; D unresolved. With 0 bases removed from V and 1 base from J, the gap between germline ends came to 7 bases. The germline V gene encodes CDR1 SGDLS and CDR2 YYNGEE. This CDR3 has 14 amino acids. The DNA of the CDR3 is TGTGCCAGCAGCGTAGGCCGGGTCCAAGAGACCCAGTACTTC. It specifies CASSVGRVQETQYF.

This clone appeared a few times. This rearrangement joins TRBV19 to TRBJ2-6, with TRBD1 matching 11 bases. V trimming: 4 bases; J trimming: 1 base; junction bases outside the gene matches: 3. Germline lookup yields CDR1 LNHDA and CDR2 SQIVND (reference sequence). This CDR3 region has 17 residues. For the CDR3, the DNA is TGTGCCAGTAGTACCGGGACAGGGGGTTCTGGGGCCAACGTCCTGACTTTC. Its protein is CASSTGTGGSGANVLTF.

This clone was counted between two and nine times. J is TRBJ1-1 and V is TRBV6-1; D unclear. V lost 4 bases and J lost 5, with 11 bases in between. The germline V gene encodes CDR1 MNHNS and CDR2 SASEGT. The CDR3 has 13 amino acids. The CDR3 nucleotides read TGTGCCAGCAGTGTTAAGGCGGGGACTGAAGCTTTCTTT. It specifies CASSVKAGTEAFF.

The sample holds a few counts of this clone. The V call is TRBV10-3, the J call TRBJ2-1; TRBD1 aligns across 10 bases. Looked up from germline, CDR1 is ENHRY and CDR2 is SYGVKD. Trimming cost V 7 bases and J 8 bases; bases outside gene matches: 8. There are 14 residues in the CDR3. CDR3 region: CAITRQGADDEQFF. Here the CDR3 DNA reads TGTGCCATCACGAGACAGGGGGCAGACGATGAGCAGTTCTTC.

CDR3 sequence: CASSYSGLQETQYF. The CDR3 coding sequence is TGCGCCAGCAGTTATTCGGGATTGCAAGAGACCCAGTACTTC. The genes are TRBV5-1 and TRBJ2-5, with a possible D match to TRBD2 (5 bases). Germline assignment: CDR1 SGHRS and CDR2 YFSETQ. There are 14 residues in the CDR3. Trimming shortened V by 5 bases and J by 2 bases, and 13 bases separated the two germline ends.

The genes are TRBV30 and TRBJ1-3; D unclear. CDR1 is GTSNPN and CDR2 is SVGIG in the germline V gene (reference sequence). Trimming removed 4 bases at V and 4 bases at J, with 23 bases between. The CDR3 is 17 amino acids. This CDR3 reads CAWTIPAGGVRGNTIYF. DNA for the CDR3: TGTGCCTGGACAATCCCAGCGGGCGGGGTACGGGGAAACACCATATATTTT.

This clone has just one count. The chain has TRBV6-6 and TRBJ1-1; 8 nucleotides align to TRBD1. Per the germline V gene, CDR1 is MNHNY and CDR2 is SVGAGI (reference sequence). The CDR3 spans 15 residues. The V gene end was trimmed by 2 bases and the J gene end by 1 base; junction bases not matched to a gene: 3. This chain's CDR3 is CASSYGQGPNTEAFF. CDR3 bases: TGTGCCAGCAGTTACGGACAGGGACCGAACACTGAAGCTTTCTTT.

This clone was observed a handful of times. The genes are TRBV19 and TRBJ1-2; 8 bases line up with TRBD1. The V and J ends lost 8 bases and 5 bases, in that order; junction bases with no gene match: 13. This CDR3 spans 15 amino acids. Germline CDR1 and CDR2: LNHDA and SQIVND (reference sequence). In DNA form, the CDR3 reads TGTGCCAGTCGAACCGGACAGGGTAATTCTTATGGCTACACCTTC. It codes for CASRTGQGNSYGYTF.

The rearrangement joins TRBV5-1 to TRBJ2-4; 8 bases agree with TRBD1. Germline V CDR1 and CDR2: SGHRS, YFSETQ. Losses at the gene ends were 2 bases for V and 6 bases for J; bases not matched to a gene: 4. The length of the CDR3 is 14 residues. The CDR3 spells CASSLGQGGNIQYF. The CDR3 coding sequence is TGCGCCAGCAGCTTAGGACAGGGAGGAAACATTCAGTACTTC.

The chain links TRBV2 to TRBJ1-3; D not resolved. This CDR3 spans 16 amino acids. The V end was cut by 6 bases, the J end by 0 bases, with 15 bases between. Germline CDR1 is SNHLY and CDR2 is FYNNEI. CDR3 amino acids: CASSPPLLLSGNTIYF. The DNA for the CDR3 is TGTGCCAGCAGCCCCCCCCTACTCCTCTCTGGAAACACCATATATTTT.

This clone was seen a few times. V usage is TRBV5-4 and J usage is TRBJ1-2; 10 bases match TRBD1. V trimming: 4 bases; J trimming: 5 bases; junction bases outside the gene matches: 5. The CDR3 runs 14 residues. Germline V gives CDR1 SGHNT, CDR2 YYREEE (reference sequence). The CDR3 bases are TGTGCCAGCAGCCAGGGACAGGGGATATATGGCTACACCTTC. Encoded protein: CASSQGQGIYGYTF.

This clone has just a few counts. This rearrangement joins TRBV6-6 to TRBJ1-1, with a tentative D call TRBD1 (5 bases). Germline-derived CDR1 and CDR2 are MNHNY and SVGAGI (reference sequence). This CDR3 is built from 14 residues. V lost 6 bases, J lost 0 bases, and 11 bases lay in between. CDR3 bases: TGTGCCAGCAGCTTACAGGCTCTGAACACTGAAGCTTTCTTT. It translates to CASSLQALNTEAFF.

The rearrangement uses TRBV16 and TRBJ1-6; 7 bases match TRBD1. The CDR3 sequence is 19 residues long. With 5 bases clipped from V and 2 bases from J, the junction kept 15 bases outside the gene matches. Germline values: CDR1 KGHSY, CDR2 FQNENV. The CDR3 region has the DNA TGTGCCAGCAGCTACGGCAGGGGGAAAGGCGTCGCCTATAATTCACCCCTCCACTTT. Encoded protein: CASSYGRGKGVAYNSPLHF.

The chain recombines TRBV7-9 with TRBJ2-7; 9 bases map to TRBD2. The J segment lost 7 bases and the V segment lost 3 bases, leaving 7 bases of the junction unmatched. This CDR3 spans 14 amino acids. From germline, CDR1 is SEHNR and CDR2 FQNEAQ (reference sequence). CDR3 nucleotides: TGTGCCAGCAGCTTTAGCGGGAGTCTGTTAGAGCAGTACTTC. This codes for CASSFSGSLLEQYF. Complete variable domain (other parts from reference TRBV7-9 and TRBJ2-7): DTGVSQNPRHKITKRGQNVTFRCDPISEHNRLYWYRQTLGQGPEFLTYFQNEAQLEKSRLLSDRFSAERPKGSFSTLEIQRTEQGDSAMYLCASSFSGSLLEQYFGPGTRLTVT.

V gene TRBV5-4 combines with J gene TRBJ2-3; the match to TRBD1 covers 7 bases. The CDR3 length is 14 residues. Germline V lookup: CDR1 SGHNT, CDR2 YYREEE (reference sequence). V lost 2 bases, J lost 4 bases, and 4 bases stayed unmatched. The chain's CDR3 is CASSFGTDPDTQYF. For the CDR3, the DNA is TGTGCCAGCAGCTTCGGGACAGACCCAGATACGCAGTATTTT. The variable domain in full, completed from reference TRBV5-4 and TRBJ2-3, reads ETGVTQSPTHLIKTRGQQVTLRCSSQSGHNTVSWYQQALGQGPQFIFQYYREEENGRGNFPPRFSGLQFPNYSSELNVNALELDDSALYLCASSFGTDPDTQYFGPGTRLTVL.

The chain carries TRBV30 and TRBJ1-5; no definite D call. The V and J ends lost 3 bases and 6 bases respectively, with 12 bases between them. The germline CDR1 and CDR2 sequences are GTSNPN and SVGIG (reference sequence). The CDR3 runs 13 residues. CDR3 in amino acids: CAWSGVSGQPQHF. For the CDR3, the DNA is TGTGCCTGGAGCGGGGTTTCAGGTCAGCCCCAGCATTTT.

This clone has only a few counts. The CDR3 loop reads CASTEGTGPNQPQHF. CDR3 in DNA: TGTGCCAGTACCGAGGGGACAGGGCCCAATCAGCCCCAGCATTTT. This chain uses TRBV19 with TRBJ1-5; TRBD1 agrees at 9 bases. The V gene end was trimmed by 7 bases and the J gene end by 3 bases; junction bases not matched to a gene: 7. CDR1 and CDR2 (germline): LNHDA, SQIVND (reference sequence). The CDR3 is 15 residues long.

V is TRBV10-3 and J is TRBJ1-1; 9 nucleotides line up with TRBD1. The CDR3 totals 13 residues. J gave up 6 bases and V 8 bases, and 7 bases lay outside the gene matches. CDR1 and CDR2 from the germline V gene are ENHRY and SYGVKD. The CDR3 DNA is TGTGCCATCGGTGGACAGGGGCTAGCTGAAGCTTTCTTT. Amino acids: CAIGGQGLAEAFF.

The chain has TRBV12-5 and TRBJ2-2; 7 nucleotides match TRBD1. The V segment lost 6 bases and the J segment 0 bases; nucleotides outside the gene matches: 4. This CDR3 is 15 amino acids long. Per germline, CDR1 LGHNT and CDR2 FRNRAP. CDR3 nucleotides: TGTGCTAGTGGCCCTGGACAGGCGAACACCGGGGAGCTGTTTTTT. It encodes CASGPGQANTGELFF.

This clone was picked up a small number of times. The chain has TRBV30 and TRBJ2-3; 8 bases are a match to TRBD1. The V segment lost 0 bases and the J segment 3 bases; nucleotides outside the gene matches: 5. The CDR3 runs 15 residues. Germline V CDR1 and CDR2: GTSNPN, SVGIG (reference sequence). In DNA, the CDR3 is TGTGCCTGGAGTGTAAGAACAGGGGGGACAGATACGCAGTATTTT. Translation: CAWSVRTGGTDTQYF.

The chain has TRBV6-1 and TRBJ2-7; TRBD1 agrees at 9 bases. The CDR3 runs to 15 residues. Unmatched junction bases numbered 8, after V lost 6 bases and J lost 2 bases. The germline V gene encodes CDR1 MNHNS and CDR2 SASEGT. CDR3 amino acids: CASRMTGTGPYEQYF. CDR3 bases: TGTGCCAGCAGGATGACCGGGACAGGGCCCTACGAGCAGTACTTC.